This TCR beta chain was captured in a study of technical replicates of blood from a few donors. Some clones are missing from TCRdb's copy, which holds only in-frame ones; the method was immunoSEQ multiplex PCR. The data hold some 79,000 clones, with about nine tenths observed a single time. V trimming: 5 bases; J trimming: 0 bases; junction bases outside the gene matches: 3. The CDR3 runs 14 residues. Germline V gene lookup returns CDR1 MNHEY and CDR2 SVGAGI. The V gene is TRBV6-5, the J gene TRBJ2-7; TRBD1 aligns across 8 bases. Sequencing was performed on T cells isolated from PBMCs. This sequence originates from a human donor in good health. Some clones in this sample may be carry-over from other donors' samples. In DNA form, the CDR3 reads TGTGCCAGCAGTAGGGACAGGTACTCCTACGAGCAGTACTTC. Translated: CASSRDRYSYEQYF.